The 21 T cell receptor beta chains given below trace back to one sample, sequenced in a study of shared T cell receptors in the human thymus (dated by TCRdb to about 2021). Libraries were constructed by the immunoSEQ multiplex PCR assay. TCRdb stores this immuneACCESS table with in-frame sequences only. Part of the clones is absent; in the studies checked, under half of the shortfall reflects unresolved V genes, and no reason is known for the rest. The sample yields about 660,000 clones; around 87% were counted once. The ten largest clones take up 0.009% to 0.0095% of the sample. The same sample was also used in a study of human thymus T cells.

The specimen sequenced was thymocytes. All receptors come from a boy in the first two years of life with a congenital heart defect. Donor details come from another sample of the same person, matched by shared clones.

The V gene is TRBV4-3, the J gene TRBJ1-2, with 8 bases that match TRBD1. The germline V gene encodes CDR1 LGHNA and CDR2 YSLEER. CDR3 length equals 17 residues. The V segment lost 2 bases and the J segment 5 bases; nucleotides outside the gene matches: 13. The CDR3 protein is CASSQSFRQGRGYGYTF. The CDR3 region has the DNA TGCGCCAGCAGCCAATCGTTCAGACAGGGGCGGGGGTATGGCTACACCTTC.

The chain carries TRBV4-1 and TRBJ2-1; TRBD2 matches at 8 bases. Germline CDR1 and CDR2: MGHRA and YSYEKL. The V and J ends lost 4 bases and 5 bases, in that order; junction bases with no gene match: 7. This CDR3 region has 15 residues. As DNA, the CDR3 is TGCGCCAGCAGCCCCCCTAGCGGGCGGCACAATGAGCAGTTCTTC. Translation gives CASSPPSGRHNEQFF.

The chain couples TRBV15 to TRBJ1-1; 8 positions agree with TRBD1. The germline gives CDR1 LNHNV, CDR2 YYDKDF (reference sequence). The ends lost 3 bases at V and 1 base at J; junction bases unmatched: 4. This CDR3 contains 15 residues. The CDR3 spells CATSRGGQANTEAFF. CDR3 sequence (DNA): TGTGCCACCAGCAGGGGGGGACAGGCGAACACTGAAGCTTTCTTT.

The table lists this clone with a count of one. The rearrangement links TRBV18 to TRBJ2-7, with 8 bases aligning to TRBD2. With V trimmed by 8 bases and J by 2 bases, 23 bases remained unmatched. Looked up from germline, CDR1 is KGHSH and CDR2 is LQKENI. The CDR3 loop spans 19 amino acids. This CDR3 is CASRPPSSQSSGLPYEQYF. DNA of the CDR3: TGTGCCAGCCGACCCCCTTCATCCCAGTCTAGCGGGCTACCCTACGAGCAGTACTTC.

The rearrangement links TRBV19 to TRBJ2-7; 8 bases fit TRBD2. From germline, CDR1 is LNHDA and CDR2 SQIVND (reference sequence). This CDR3 contains 15 residues. V lost 5 bases, J lost 2 bases, and 8 bases stayed unmatched. As DNA, the CDR3 is TGTGCCAGTAGTGGGTCGGCGGGGGGAACCTACGAGCAGTACTTC. Encoded protein: CASSGSAGGTYEQYF.

The chain carries TRBV19 and TRBJ1-4; TRBD1 might be the D (5 bases). CDR1 and CDR2 from the germline V gene are LNHDA and SQIVND (reference sequence). Trimming removed 7 bases at V and 0 bases at J, with 9 bases between. CDR3 length: 14 residues. This chain's CDR3 is CASTRETTNEKLFF. The DNA for the CDR3 is TGTGCCAGTACCAGGGAAACAACTAATGAAAAACTGTTTTTT.

This chain's CDR3 is CASSRLVYEQYF. The CDR3 region has the DNA TGTGCCAGCAGCCGACTCGTCTACGAGCAGTACTTC. J is TRBJ2-7 and V is TRBV5-8, with unresolved D. Trimming pared 4 bases from V and 3 bases from J, leaving 8 bases between. CDR3 length: 12 amino acids. Germline V gives CDR1 SGHTS, CDR2 YDEGEE.

The chain carries TRBV6-6 and TRBJ2-4, with a weak D call TRBD2 (5 bases). Germline V gene data show CDR1 as MNHNY and CDR2 as SVGAGI (reference sequence). This CDR3 is 16 amino acids long. Trimming pared 0 bases from V and 7 bases from J, leaving 16 bases between. The CDR3 here is CASSYSRELPGNIQYF. CDR3 bases: TGTGCCAGCAGTTACTCGAGGGAATTACCGGGGAACATTCAGTACTTC.

The gene calls are TRBV27 and TRBJ2-3; perhaps TRBD2 as D (5 bases). This CDR3 region has 15 residues. Trimming left V 5 bases short and J 0 bases short, with 12 bases between. The germline gives CDR1 MNHEY, CDR2 SMNVEV (reference sequence). As DNA, the CDR3 is TGTGCCAGCAGTCTCTGGACGGGGAGCACAGATACGCAGTATTTT. This codes for CASSLWTGSTDTQYF.

Written as DNA, the CDR3 is TGTGCCAGCAGTTACCAGGACAGTTCTAGCACAGATACGCAGTATTTT. Its protein product is CASSYQDSSSTDTQYF. The chain links TRBV6-5 to TRBJ2-3; tentatively, D is TRBD1 (6 bases). Trimming stripped 2 bases from V and 0 bases from J, with 12 bases between. The V gene's germline CDR1 is MNHEY and CDR2 SVGAGI. The CDR3 is made up of 16 amino acids.

The genes are TRBV4-3 and TRBJ2-5; a weak D match, TRBD2 (5 bases). Deletions cut 0 bases from V and 3 bases from J, with 8 bases between. Germline V gene data show CDR1 as LGHNA and CDR2 as YSLEER. This CDR3 has 14 amino acids. The CDR3 region is CASSQETREETQYF. The CDR3 DNA reads as TGCGCCAGCAGCCAAGAAACTAGGGAAGAGACCCAGTACTTC.

This chain links TRBV28 with TRBJ1-1, with 12 bases lining up with TRBD1. Per the germline V gene, CDR1 is MDHEN and CDR2 is SYDVKM. This CDR3 contains 16 residues. V gave up 6 bases and J gave up 6 bases; unmatched junction bases: 11. DNA for the CDR3: TGTGCCAGCAGACCTGACCTGGGACAGGGGGCGCCTGAAGCTTTCTTT. It encodes CASRPDLGQGAPEAFF.

The rearrangement joins TRBV11-2 to TRBJ2-7; a possible D gene is TRBD1 (5 bases). Trimming shortened V by 2 bases and J by 3 bases, and 5 bases separated the two germline ends. Germline loops: CDR1 SGHAT, CDR2 FQNNGV. The CDR3 contains 12 residues. DNA of the CDR3: TGTGCCAGCAGCTTACAGGGCTACGAGCAGTACTTC. Amino acid sequence: CASSLQGYEQYF.

In its sample, this clone was seen a few times. The chain carries TRBV12-5 and TRBJ2-5; TRBD1 matches 11 bases. Trimming cost V 3 bases and J 5 bases; bases outside gene matches: 17. CDR1 LGHNT and CDR2 FRNRAP come from the germline V gene. The CDR3 loop spans 19 amino acids. CDR3 in DNA: TGTGCTAGTGGTTTTCCGGGACAGGGGGTTACGAAAGAGGAGGAGACCCAGTACTTC. Its translation: CASGFPGQGVTKEEETQYF. The variable domain in full, with the rest retrieved from reference TRBV12-5 and TRBJ2-5, is DARVTQTPRHKVTEMGQEVTMRCQPILGHNTVFWYRQTMMQGLELLAYFRNRAPLDDSGMPKDRFSAEMPDATLATLKIQPSEPRDSAVYFCASGFPGQGVTKEEETQYFGPGTRLLVL.

The chain is built from TRBV25-1 and TRBJ1-1; 9 bases agree with TRBD1. The V segment lost 2 bases and the J segment 4 bases; nucleotides outside the gene matches: 14. The CDR3 runs 18 residues. Germline V gene sequence: CDR1 MGHDK, CDR2 SYGVNS. The CDR3 region has the DNA TGTGCCAGCAGTGAACGAAATCTCCGGGACAGGGATTGCACTGAAGCTTTCTTT. Its translation is CASSERNLRDRDCTEAFF.

J is TRBJ1-2 and V is TRBV6-5; the match to TRBD1 covers 7 bases. Germline CDR1 reads MNHEY; CDR2 reads SVGAGI. V shed 4 bases, J shed 0 bases, and the junction held 8 bases outside the gene matches. There are 16 residues in the CDR3. CDR3 amino acids: CASSSSPGQTNYGYTF. CDR3 coding DNA: TGTGCCAGCAGTTCAAGTCCGGGACAGACTAACTATGGCTACACCTTC.

The V gene is TRBV19, the J gene TRBJ2-1, with 8 bases lining up with TRBD2. This CDR3 is 17 amino acids long. Trimming took 0 bases from V and 6 from J; bases not matched to a gene: 10. Germline CDR1 LNHDA, CDR2 SQIVND (reference sequence). CDR3 sequence reads: CASSIDPREGLGNEQFF. The DNA for the CDR3 is TGTGCCAGTAGTATAGATCCCCGGGAGGGCCTGGGCAATGAGCAGTTCTTC.

The V gene is TRBV27, the J gene TRBJ2-1; tentative D call: TRBD2 (6 bases). The CDR3 runs 15 residues. Trimming stripped 0 bases from V and 4 bases from J, with 10 bases between. Germline values: CDR1 MNHEY, CDR2 SMNVEV (reference sequence). CDR3 amino acids: CASSLSGLEYNEQFF. CDR3 coding DNA: TGTGCCAGCAGTTTATCGGGACTGGAGTACAATGAGCAGTTCTTC.

This chain uses TRBV27 with TRBJ2-6, with 8 bases aligning to TRBD1. Germline loops: CDR1 MNHEY, CDR2 SMNVEV (reference sequence). The CDR3 length is 19 residues. The V gene end was trimmed by 6 bases and the J gene end by 1 base; junction bases not matched to a gene: 14. CDR3 region: CASSQPRQGLGSGANVLTF. CDR3 coding DNA: TGTGCCAGCAGCCAACCCCGACAGGGGCTAGGGTCTGGGGCCAACGTCCTGACTTTC.

The V gene is TRBV4-3, the J gene TRBJ2-2; weak D call: TRBD1 (6 bases). In germline, CDR1 is LGHNA, CDR2 YSLEER. The V gene lost 2 bases and the J gene lost 4 bases, with 20 bases spanning the gap. There are 18 residues in the CDR3. In nucleotides, the CDR3 is TGCGCCAGCAGCCAACACGGACGTGGCAGGGGAAGCACCGGGGAGCTGTTTTTT. This encodes CASSQHGRGRGSTGELFF.

This clone appeared a single time. The rearrangement uses TRBV28 and TRBJ1-6; D gene ambiguous. CDR1 and CDR2 from the germline V gene are MDHEN and SYDVKM. There are 15 residues in the CDR3. V lost 2 bases and J lost 8, with 13 bases in between. The CDR3 sequence is CASSLRPRRDSPLHF. The CDR3 region has the DNA TGTGCCAGCAGTTTACGGCCGAGGAGGGATTCACCCCTCCACTTT. Full variable domain (outside the CDR3, taken from reference TRBV28 and TRBJ1-6): DVKVTQSSRYLVKRTGEKVFLECVQDMDHENMFWYRQDPGLGLRLIYFSYDVKMKEKGDIPEGYSVSREKKERFSLILESASTNQTSMYLCASSLRPRRDSPLHFGNGTRLTVT.